This T cell receptor beta chain came from a study of read filtering for tumor transcriptome and immune sequencing. Study at large: RNA-seq yielded only about 75 to 1273 TCR reads, IR-seq about 3.5 to 10.27 million.

Molecular barcoded adaptors covering alpha/delta and beta/gamma chains were used on roughly 400 ng RNA. One entry per CDR3 protein, called by TCRdb with MiXCR from the reads. Among 14,000 to 15,000 distinct CDR3 sequences, roughly 22% were seen once, and the ten largest hold more than 75%. Bone marrow was sampled from every patient at the time of active disease. This clonotype was observed many times. Germline-derived CDR1 and CDR2 are ENHRY and SYGVKD. This CDR3 has 13 residues. The germline V and J ends were trimmed by 7 bases and 1 base, with 7 bases remaining between them. The V call is TRBV10-3, the J call TRBJ2-2; a possible D gene is TRBD1 (6 bases). The sequence derives from a donor older than 35 with multiple myeloma. The sample comprised a population of CD138-negative cells sorted from bone marrow. CDR3 region: CAIKGGNTGELFF. In DNA, the CDR3 is TGTGCCATCAAAGGGGGGAACACCGGGGAGCTGTTTTTT.